This T cell receptor beta chain was profiled in a study of blood T cell repertoires in COVID-19 (dated by TCRdb to the early 2020s). Regarding the research as a whole: The collaborator samples originated in the United States, Italy and Spain and spanned the acute and convalescent phases of COVID-19. The dataset comprised deeply sampled blood TCRbeta repertoires from subjects exposed to, actively infected with, or recovered from COVID-19. The repertoires were released in a freely available public database intended as a resource for research on the immune response to SARS-CoV-2. The samples were drawn from two sources: the first 160 participants of the ongoing ImmuneRACE study, and 1,000 to 1,500 subjects contributed by 6 global collaborators. Where HLA class I and class II types were available, the types were taken from metadata supplied by the sample provider, not from assay-based typing. Sample metadata almost always included a de-identified subject ID, COVID-19 status, age in years and sex. The prospective study material was composed of cDNA or gDNA derived from T cells, B-cell-depleted T cells, or PBMCs. What the authors observed across the whole study: The amount of clinical and demographic metadata varied by source and participant and was provided uncurated.

With regard to this clone: Its specific antigen is unknown. Per-base qualities were not stored, and no clone one base away is much larger.

Spanning cysteine to phenylalanine, the CDR3 consists of 13 amino acids. Of the read, only the CDR3 DNA is kept; its 39 bases are in frame from base 1. CDR1 and CDR2 are read off the germline V gene as MDHEN and SYDVKM. Trimming at the junction amounts to 6 bases on V and 8 bases on J, and the germline ends lie 16 bases apart. TCRbeta CDR3 regions were amplified from genomic DNA using the immunoSEQ Assay, a bias-controlled multiplex PCR. The paper's data handling went like this. The number of nucleated cells in each sample was estimated from the amplification of reference gene primers within the assay. To quantify the absolute abundance of each unique TCRbeta CDR3 rearrangement, sequence reads were collapsed and filtered. Productive Simpson clonality was computed per sample as the square root of Simpson's diversity index over productive rearrangements. As stored in TCRdb, this immuneACCESS dataset retains in-frame rearrangements with V and J assigned. A fraction of the clones does not appear; measured against another copy, unresolved V genes explain less than half of the discrepancy, and the remainder lacks a known reason. V and J calls and clone size come straight from that table; D and trimming were deduced from the DNA. This sample comprises 150,000 to 200,000 clones, approximately 80% of them detected only once. Around 5.1% of the sample lies in the top ten.

Participants in the prospective study were aged 18 to 89 years, lived in more than 20 United States geographic areas, and enrolled through a virtual design. In the prospective study, participants were assigned to cohorts based on the clinical history participants reported in a screening survey and a study questionnaire. Exposed participants had been in contact with someone with a PCR-confirmed or clinician-diagnosed COVID-19 case within 2 weeks of study entry. In the prospective study, whole blood, serum and a nasopharyngeal or oropharyngeal swab were collected from each participant by mobile phlebotomists. Participants in the prospective study had the option to provide additional blood draws and questionnaires over an approximately two-month period. Before DNA extraction, prospective study blood samples were shipped either frozen or at room temperature.

Sequenced material: PBMCs or T cells enriched from blood (not recorded which). Recombination linked TRBV28 to TRBJ1-2; the best D guess is TRBD1, with 6 bases matching. This receptor was taken from a man between 65 and 85 years old who had been exposed to COVID-19. The CDR3 reads as follows: CASSLRTERGYTF. DNA sequence: TGTGCCAGCAGCCTGCGGACAGAAAGGGGCTACACCTTC.